The 22 T cell receptor beta chains reported below all come from one sample, sequenced in a study of blood T cell repertoires in COVID-19. The protocol was immunoSEQ multiplex PCR, while the TCRdb copy is restricted to in-frame clones and leaves out a portion. The sample yields about 260,000 clones, less than 90% seen once. Sequencing input: peripheral blood. Every receptor here comes from a man between 60 and 70 years old who had recovered from COVID-19.

V and J are TRBV6-5 and TRBJ1-6, with D perhaps TRBD1 (6 bases). The V gene's germline CDR1 is MNHEY and CDR2 SVGAGI. Deletions cut 0 bases from V and 2 bases from J, with 8 bases between. The CDR3 is made up of 16 amino acids. Here the CDR3 reads CASSYSRGTYNSPLHF. CDR3 in DNA: TGTGCCAGCAGTTACTCCAGGGGCACCTATAATTCACCCCTCCACTTT.

CDR3 nucleotide sequence: TGTGCCAGCAGCCAAGGTGCAGGGGCCGCCTACGAGCAGTACTTC. Translated, it gives CASSQGAGAAYEQYF. The rearrangement links TRBV14 to TRBJ2-7; D perhaps matches TRBD1 (6 bases). Per germline, CDR1 SGHDN and CDR2 FVKESK. V dropped 1 base and J dropped 2 bases, with 12 bases sitting between them. The CDR3 runs 15 residues.

The chain recombines TRBV20-1 with TRBJ1-1; 7 nucleotides line up with TRBD1. J was trimmed by 2 bases and V by 3 bases; bases with no gene match: 15. The CDR3 spans 17 residues. CDR1 and CDR2 (germline): DFQATT, SNEGSKA (reference sequence). The chain's CDR3 is CSASWDSLQRSNTEAFF. CDR3 nucleotides: TGCAGTGCTAGTTGGGACAGCCTCCAACGATCAAACACTGAAGCTTTCTTT.

This rearrangement joins TRBV5-4 to TRBJ2-4; no reliable D call. In germline, CDR1 is SGHNT, CDR2 YYREEE (reference sequence). The length of the CDR3 is 15 residues. Trimming pared 0 bases from V and 4 bases from J, leaving 11 bases between. CDR3 DNA sequence: TGTGCCAGCAGCTTGGGACATTTAACAAAAAACATTCAGTACTTC. It specifies CASSLGHLTKNIQYF.

In its sample, this clone was seen a few times. The chain couples TRBV11-1 to TRBJ1-1; a weak D match, TRBD1 (5 bases). The CDR3 extends over 16 amino acids. V lost 2 bases to trimming and J lost 0 bases, with 13 bases between them. The germline CDR1 and CDR2 sequences are SGHAT and FQDESV (reference sequence). DNA for the CDR3: TGTGCCAGCAGCTTAAATTTTGGGGGGTTGAACACTGAAGCTTTCTTT. Translated, it gives CASSLNFGGLNTEAFF.

The V gene is TRBV6-6, the J gene TRBJ2-7; 11 bases align to TRBD1. V trimming: 6 bases; J trimming: 4 bases; junction bases outside the gene matches: 8. The CDR3 consists of 15 residues. The V gene's germline CDR1 is MNHNY and CDR2 SVGAGI (reference sequence). The DNA of the CDR3 is TGTGCCAGCAGGCCGGGACAGGGGGGGAGGTACGAGCAGTACTTC. This codes for CASRPGQGGRYEQYF.

This clone was picked up a small number of times. CDR3 sequence: CASSKGQGATGELFF. The CDR3 DNA follows: TGCGCCAGCAGCAAAGGACAGGGGGCAACCGGGGAGCTGTTTTTT. The chain joins TRBV5-1 to TRBJ2-2, with 11 bases lining up with TRBD1. The CDR3 sequence is 15 residues long. Germline CDR1 is SGHRS and CDR2 is YFSETQ. J gave up 5 bases and V 4 bases, and 4 bases lay outside the gene matches.

The sample holds one count of this clone. The V call is TRBV6-5, the J call TRBJ1-5; D gene unclear. V dropped 7 bases and J dropped 0 bases, with 7 bases sitting between them. CDR3 size: 13 residues. The germline gives CDR1 MNHEY, CDR2 SVGAGI. CDR3 amino acids: CASKRDSNQPQHF. CDR3 DNA sequence: TGTGCCAGCAAGAGGGATAGCAATCAGCCCCAGCATTTT.

The V call is TRBV15, the J call TRBJ2-1; 7 bases agree with TRBD2. V lost 5 bases to trimming and J lost 11 bases; unmatched junction nucleotides: 3. This CDR3 has 11 residues. Germline CDR1 LNHNV, CDR2 YYDKDF (reference sequence). The chain's CDR3 is CATSAGRKQFF. CDR3 DNA: TGTGCCACCAGCGCCGGGAGGAAGCAGTTCTTC.

Comment on this clone: One end of the junction is discordant with germline, which a read error may explain. The chain links TRBV20-1 to TRBJ2-4, with 10 bases fitting TRBD1. The CDR3 spans 11 residues. Germline CDR1 is DFQATT and CDR2 is SNEGSKA (reference sequence). DNA of the CDR3: TGCAGTGCTAGAACCGGGACAGGGGCTAAGTTC. Residues: CSARTGTGAKF.

This clone has only a few counts. The genes are TRBV6-2 or TRBV6-3 and TRBJ2-7, with D possibly TRBD2 on 7 matching bases. The CDR3 sequence is 14 residues long. Germline loops: CDR1 MNHEY, CDR2 SVGEGT. Deletions cut 5 bases from V and 2 bases from J, with 13 bases between. The CDR3 loop reads CASSRGGRTYEQYF. The CDR3 nucleotides are TGTGCCAGCAGTCGCGGGGGCCGGACCTACGAGCAGTACTTC.

The chain carries TRBV24-1 and TRBJ2-2; no firm D call. The length of the CDR3 is 12 residues. Germline V CDR1 and CDR2: KGHDR, SFDVKD. The V end was cut by 4 bases, the J end by 5 bases, with 4 bases between. Here the CDR3 DNA reads TGTGCCACCAGTGAGGCAACCGGGGAGCTGTTTTTT. Translation gives CATSEATGELFF.

The chain carries TRBV6-4 and TRBJ1-2, with D tentatively TRBD1 (6 bases). This CDR3 has 19 amino acids. The germline V gene encodes CDR1 MRHNA and CDR2 SNTAGT. Trimming stripped 4 bases from V and 0 bases from J, with 24 bases between. The CDR3 sequence is CASSALPASDSRANYGYTF. The CDR3, as DNA: TGTGCCAGCAGTGCCCTCCCTGCCTCGGACAGCCGAGCTAACTATGGCTACACCTTC.

The gene calls are TRBV11-2 and TRBJ2-7, with a weak D call TRBD2 (5 bases). Germline CDR1 and CDR2: SGHAT and FQNNGV. Trimming removed 1 base at V and 2 bases at J, with 9 bases between. The CDR3 covers 14 residues. In DNA, the CDR3 is TGTGCCAGCAGCTTAGCGGGGAGCCCCTACGAGCAGTACTTC. It yields the protein CASSLAGSPYEQYF. The full variable domain, in which reference TRBV11-2 and TRBJ2-7 provide the parts outside the CDR3, is EAGVAQSPRYKIIEKRQSVAFWCNPISGHATLYWYQQILGQGPKLLIQFQNNGVVDDSQLPKDRFSAERLKGVDSTLKIQPAKLEDSAVYLCASSLAGSPYEQYFGPGTRLTVT.

V gene TRBV5-4 combines with J gene TRBJ2-7; D unclear. The CDR3 sequence is 12 residues long. Germline loops: CDR1 SGHNT, CDR2 YYREEE (reference sequence). V gave up 2 bases and J gave up 7 bases, with 10 bases separating them. Here the CDR3 reads CASSFFPREQYF. The CDR3 nucleotides are TGTGCCAGCAGCTTTTTCCCGAGGGAGCAGTACTTC.

The chain links TRBV6-5 to TRBJ1-1; possible D gene TRBD1, 5 bases. The CDR3 runs 12 residues. Trimming shortened V by 7 bases and J by 4 bases, and 10 bases separated the two germline ends. Germline CDR1 MNHEY, CDR2 SVGAGI. The DNA for the CDR3 is TGTGCCAGCAAAAGGGGATCCACTGAAGCTTTCTTT. Translation gives CASKRGSTEAFF.

The chain employs TRBV30 and TRBJ1-2, with 10 bases identical to TRBD1. The CDR3 runs 14 residues. V lost 1 base, J lost 4 bases, and 3 bases stayed unmatched. CDR1 is GTSNPN and CDR2 is SVGIG in the germline V gene (reference sequence). The CDR3 nucleotides are TGTGCCTGGAGTGCGGGACAGGGGCTCTATGGCTACACCTTC. As protein: CAWSAGQGLYGYTF.

This clone was found a few times. The V call is TRBV29-1, the J call TRBJ2-7; no clear D. Germline V gene data show CDR1 as SQVTM and CDR2 as ANQGSEA. The V and J ends lost 4 bases and 3 bases respectively, with 7 bases between them. The CDR3 totals 11 residues. CDR3 residues: CSVAVYYEQYF. The DNA for the CDR3 is TGCAGCGTTGCTGTTTACTACGAGCAGTACTTC.

The gene calls are TRBV13 and TRBJ1-1; D remains unclear. In germline, CDR1 is PRHDT, CDR2 FYEKMQ (reference sequence). The CDR3 has 13 residues. Trimming took 1 base from V and 5 from J, leaving 8 bases between them. DNA of the CDR3: TGTGCCAGCAGCTTAGTGGGCCGTACTGAAGCTTTCTTT. It translates to CASSLVGRTEAFF.

This clone rates as medium-sized. The rearrangement joins TRBV5-1 to TRBJ1-1; TRBD1 aligns across 8 bases. Per the germline V gene, CDR1 is SGHRS and CDR2 is YFSETQ. With 0 bases clipped from V and 5 bases from J, the junction kept 6 bases outside the gene matches. CDR3 length: 15 amino acids. The CDR3 nucleotides read TGCGCCAGCAGCTTGGCGACAGGGGAGCGGACTGAAGCTTTCTTT. It encodes CASSLATGERTEAFF.

The J gene is TRBJ2-7, the V gene TRBV30, with D maybe TRBD2 (6 bases). In germline, CDR1 is GTSNPN, CDR2 SVGIG (reference sequence). V was cut by 4 bases and J by 0 bases, with 10 bases left in between. The CDR3 runs 13 residues. The CDR3 bases are TGTGCCTGGAAGGCGGGGAGCTCCTACGAGCAGTACTTC. Encoded protein: CAWKAGSSYEQYF.

The V call is TRBV5-5, the J call TRBJ2-2, with 15 bases fitting TRBD2. The germline CDR1 and CDR2 sequences are SGHKS and YYEKEE (reference sequence). The CDR3 totals 16 residues. The V gene end was trimmed by 4 bases and the J gene end by 5 bases; junction bases not matched to a gene: 3. DNA of the CDR3: TGTGCCAGCAGCAAGGGACTAGCGGGGGGTACCGGGGAGCTGTTTTTT. The encoded protein is CASSKGLAGGTGELFF. Looking up the rest from reference TRBV5-5 and TRBJ2-2 gives the full variable domain: DAGVTQSPTHLIKTRGQQVTLRCSPISGHKSVSWYQQVLGQGPQFIFQYYEKEERGRGNFPDRFSARQFPNYSSELNVNALLLGDSALYLCASSKGLAGGTGELFFGEGSRLTVL.